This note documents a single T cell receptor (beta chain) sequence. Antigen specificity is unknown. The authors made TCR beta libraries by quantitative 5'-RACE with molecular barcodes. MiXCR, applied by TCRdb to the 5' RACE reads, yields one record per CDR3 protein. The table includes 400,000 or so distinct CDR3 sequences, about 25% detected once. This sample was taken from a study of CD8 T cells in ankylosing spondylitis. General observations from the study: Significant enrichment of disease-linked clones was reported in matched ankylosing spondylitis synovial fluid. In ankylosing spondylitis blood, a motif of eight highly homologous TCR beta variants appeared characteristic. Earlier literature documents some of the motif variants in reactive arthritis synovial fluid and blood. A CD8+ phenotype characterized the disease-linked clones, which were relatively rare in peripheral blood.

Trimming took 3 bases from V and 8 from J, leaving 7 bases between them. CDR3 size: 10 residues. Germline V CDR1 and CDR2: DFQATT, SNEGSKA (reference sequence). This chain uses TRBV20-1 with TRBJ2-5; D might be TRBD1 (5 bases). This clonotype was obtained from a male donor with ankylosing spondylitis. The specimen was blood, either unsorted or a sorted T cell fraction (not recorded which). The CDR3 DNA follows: TGCAGTGCTAGTACAGGAACCCAGTACTTC. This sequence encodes CSASTGTQYF.